This TCR beta chain was profiled in a study of T cells in Graves' hyperthyroidism and ophthalmopathy. On the study more broadly: The authors collected peripheral blood at initial diagnosis, before any treatment.

Template material for amplifying TCR beta CDR3 regions consisted of RNA transcripts. First-round RT-PCR of the TCR CDR3 relied on the HTBI primer set. One entry per CDR3 protein results from TCRdb running MiXCR on the multiplex PCR reads. The sample includes 350,000 to 400,000 distinct CDR3 sequences, about a fifth of them seen just once. Trimming cost V 7 bases and J 1 base; bases outside gene matches: 6. Germline V gives CDR1 MNHNS, CDR2 SASEGT. The CDR3 loop spans 15 amino acids. Exclusion of patients followed from uncontrolled infection, other autoimmune disease, pregnancy or lactation. The genes are TRBV6-1 and TRBJ2-2, with 7 nucleotides matching TRBD2. The sample was blood. This sequence originates from a woman aged 18-30 years with Graves' hyperthyroidism. Here the CDR3 DNA reads TGTGCCAGCACCTTTTGGGGGGGGAACACCGGGGAGCTGTTTTTT. Amino acids: CASTFWGGNTGELFF.